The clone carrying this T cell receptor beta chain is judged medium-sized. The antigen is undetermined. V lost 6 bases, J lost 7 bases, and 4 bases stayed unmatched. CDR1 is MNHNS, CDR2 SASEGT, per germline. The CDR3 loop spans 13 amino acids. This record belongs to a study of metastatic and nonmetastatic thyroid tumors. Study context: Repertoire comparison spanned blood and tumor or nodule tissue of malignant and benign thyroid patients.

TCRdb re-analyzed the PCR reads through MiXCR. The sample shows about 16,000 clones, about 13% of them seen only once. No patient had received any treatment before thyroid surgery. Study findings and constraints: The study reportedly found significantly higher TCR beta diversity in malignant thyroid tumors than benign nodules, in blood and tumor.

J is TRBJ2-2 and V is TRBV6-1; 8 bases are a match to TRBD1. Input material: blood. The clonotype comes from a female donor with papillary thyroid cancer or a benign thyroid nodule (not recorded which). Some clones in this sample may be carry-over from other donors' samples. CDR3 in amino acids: CASRRQGNGELFF. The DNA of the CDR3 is TGTGCCAGCAGGCGACAGGGGAACGGGGAGCTGTTTTTT.